This TCR beta chain originates from a study of molecular identifiers for immune sequencing clone quantification. Study overall: Replicates split RNA from approximately 22,000 or 94,000 naive CD8 cells five ways, and the researchers sequenced four portions. The study's findings and limits: The study found clones above 20 RNA copies held over 97% of effector molecules and under 1% in naive cells.

Previously published methods and listed TCR primers were used for the bulk TCR libraries. TCRdb analysed the PCR reads with MiXCR anew, one entry per CDR3 protein. Found here are 12,000 or so distinct CDR3 sequences, 18% of them singletons; the top ten hold over 1.2%. This CDR3 has 15 residues. V lost 5 bases to trimming and J lost 5 bases; unmatched junction nucleotides: 9. This clonotype is medium-sized (0.01 to 0.1%) by share. Antigen specificity is unknown. What was sequenced was naive CD8+ T cells from blood, with Jurkat cell RNA spiked in. Subset: FACS-sorted CD8+CD4-CCR7+CD45RA+ naive T cells. The clonotype originates from a human donor in good health. Some libraries in this study had Jurkat cell RNA spiked in. The chain employs TRBV12-3 or TRBV12-4 and TRBJ2-3; 8 bases are shared with TRBD1. DNA for the CDR3: TGTGCCAGCAGTATACCCGGGACAGGTCTAGATACGCAGTATTTT. Translating it yields CASSIPGTGLDTQYF.